This T cell receptor beta chain was captured in a study of T cell responses to AZD1222 COVID-19 vaccine. CDR1 and CDR2 from the germline V gene are MNHEY and SVGEGT. V lost 2 bases and J 0 bases, leaving 12 bases between the germline ends. CDR3 length: 16 amino acids. Generated by immunoSEQ multiplex PCR, the TCRdb table keeps only in-frame clones and is missing some. This table has roughly 58,000 clones, 89% appearing once. The chain joins TRBV6-2 or TRBV6-3 to TRBJ2-3; D is unclear. The receptor was derived from an adult who received the AZD1222 COVID-19 vaccine. The sequences come from peripheral blood, collected 28 days after the second AZD1222 dose. DNA for the CDR3: TGTGCCAGCAGTTACCCCCCCCACCGGAGCACAGATACGCAGTATTTT. Translation: CASSYPPHRSTDTQYF.